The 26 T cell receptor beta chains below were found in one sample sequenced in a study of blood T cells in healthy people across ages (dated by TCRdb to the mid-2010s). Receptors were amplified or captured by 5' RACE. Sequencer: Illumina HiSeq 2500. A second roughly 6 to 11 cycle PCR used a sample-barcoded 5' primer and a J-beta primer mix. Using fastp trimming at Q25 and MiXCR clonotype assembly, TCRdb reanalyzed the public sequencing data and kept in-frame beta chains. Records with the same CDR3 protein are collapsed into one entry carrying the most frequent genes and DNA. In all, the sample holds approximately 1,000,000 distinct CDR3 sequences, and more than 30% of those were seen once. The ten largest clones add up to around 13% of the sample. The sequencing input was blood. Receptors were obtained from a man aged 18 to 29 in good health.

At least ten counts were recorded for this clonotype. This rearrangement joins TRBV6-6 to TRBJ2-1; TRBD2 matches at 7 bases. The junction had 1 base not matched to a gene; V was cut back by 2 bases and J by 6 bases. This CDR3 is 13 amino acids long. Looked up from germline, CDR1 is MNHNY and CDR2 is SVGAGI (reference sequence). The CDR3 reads CASSYGTINEQFF. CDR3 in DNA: TGTGCCAGCAGTTACGGGACTATCAATGAGCAGTTCTTC.

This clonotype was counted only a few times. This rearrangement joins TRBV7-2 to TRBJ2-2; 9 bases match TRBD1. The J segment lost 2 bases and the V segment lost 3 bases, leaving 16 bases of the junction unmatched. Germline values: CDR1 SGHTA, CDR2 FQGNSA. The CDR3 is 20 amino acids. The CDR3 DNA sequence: TGTGCCAGCAGCTTTCCGGGACAGGGATCCCGGGAATTAAACACCGGGGAGCTGTTTTTT. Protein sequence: CASSFPGQGSRELNTGELFF.

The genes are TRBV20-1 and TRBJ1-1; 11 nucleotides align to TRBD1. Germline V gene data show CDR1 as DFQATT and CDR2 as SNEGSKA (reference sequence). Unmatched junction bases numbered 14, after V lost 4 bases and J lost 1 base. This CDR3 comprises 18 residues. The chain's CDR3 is CSAKDRTGGPDGNTEAFF. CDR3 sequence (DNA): TGCAGTGCTAAAGACAGGACAGGGGGCCCTGATGGGAACACTGAAGCTTTCTTT.

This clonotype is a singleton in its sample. CDR3 region: CASSVASGGVREQFF. Written as DNA, the CDR3 is TGTGCCAGCAGCGTAGCAAGCGGGGGGGTGCGTGAGCAGTTCTTC. The V gene is TRBV9, the J gene TRBJ2-1; 10 bases map to TRBD2. With V trimmed by 0 bases and J by 9 bases, 6 bases remained unmatched. CDR1 is SGDLS, CDR2 YYNGEE, per germline. The CDR3 contains 15 residues.

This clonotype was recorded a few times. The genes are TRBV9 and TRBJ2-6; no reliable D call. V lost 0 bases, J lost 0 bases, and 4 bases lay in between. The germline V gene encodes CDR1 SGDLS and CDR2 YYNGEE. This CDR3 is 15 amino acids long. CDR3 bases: TGTGCCAGCAGCGTAGACGGCTCTGGGGCCAACGTCCTGACTTTC. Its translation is CASSVDGSGANVLTF.

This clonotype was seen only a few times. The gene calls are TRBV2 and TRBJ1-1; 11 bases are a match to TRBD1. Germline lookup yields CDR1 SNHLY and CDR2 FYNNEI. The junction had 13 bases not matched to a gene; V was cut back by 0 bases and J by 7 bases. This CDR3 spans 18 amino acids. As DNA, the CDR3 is TGTGCCAGCAGTGAAGCACCCGGGGGAGGACAGGGGGCCGATGAAGCTTTCTTT. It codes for CASSEAPGGGQGADEAFF.

CDR3 residues: CASSPAGGIGRNEDEKLFF. Written as DNA, the CDR3 is TGTGCCAGCAGCCCCGCAGGAGGGATCGGAAGGAACGAGGATGAAAAACTGTTTTTT. The chain has TRBV9 and TRBJ1-4; D is unclear. With 4 bases removed from V and 6 bases from J, the gap between germline ends came to 28 bases. The CDR3 has 19 amino acids. CDR1 is SGDLS and CDR2 is YYNGEE in the germline V gene.

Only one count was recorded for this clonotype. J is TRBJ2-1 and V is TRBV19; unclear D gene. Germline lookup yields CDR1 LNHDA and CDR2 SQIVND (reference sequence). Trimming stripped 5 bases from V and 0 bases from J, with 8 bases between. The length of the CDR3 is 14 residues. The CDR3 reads CASSAGLSYNEQFF. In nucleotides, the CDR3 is TGTGCCAGTAGTGCCGGCCTCTCCTACAATGAGCAGTTCTTC.

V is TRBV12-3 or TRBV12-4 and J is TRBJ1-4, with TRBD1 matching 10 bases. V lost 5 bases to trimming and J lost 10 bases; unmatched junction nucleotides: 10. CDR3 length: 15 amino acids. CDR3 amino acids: CASSPSGTGAGKLFF. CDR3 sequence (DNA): TGTGCCAGCAGTCCCTCCGGGACAGGGGCCGGAAAACTGTTTTTT.

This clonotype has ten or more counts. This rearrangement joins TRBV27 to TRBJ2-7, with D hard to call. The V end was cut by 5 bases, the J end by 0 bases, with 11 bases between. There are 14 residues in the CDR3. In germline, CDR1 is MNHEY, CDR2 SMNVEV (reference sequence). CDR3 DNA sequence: TGTGCCAGCAGTCGGCTCGGGCGCTCCTACGAGCAGTACTTC. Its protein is CASSRLGRSYEQYF.

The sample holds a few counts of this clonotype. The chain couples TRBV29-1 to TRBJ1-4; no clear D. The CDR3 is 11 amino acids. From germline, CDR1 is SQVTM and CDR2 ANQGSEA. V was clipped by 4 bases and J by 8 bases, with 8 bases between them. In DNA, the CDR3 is TGCAGCGTTGTTAGGGCGGAAAAACTGTTTTTT. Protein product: CSVVRAEKLFF.

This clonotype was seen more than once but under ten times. The CDR3 protein is CASLQRGRETQYF. CDR3 DNA sequence: TGTGCCAGCCTCCAAAGGGGGAGGGAGACCCAGTACTTC. The chain recombines TRBV28 with TRBJ2-5; the D gene could be TRBD1 or TRBD2 (6 bases each). Trimming shortened V by 8 bases and J by 5 bases, and 15 bases separated the two germline ends. This CDR3 comprises 13 residues. Germline CDR1 is MDHEN and CDR2 is SYDVKM.

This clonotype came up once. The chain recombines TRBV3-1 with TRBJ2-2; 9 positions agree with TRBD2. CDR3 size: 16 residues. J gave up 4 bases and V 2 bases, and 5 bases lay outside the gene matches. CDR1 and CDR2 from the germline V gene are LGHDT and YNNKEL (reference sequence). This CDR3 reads CASSQRRGGVTGELFF. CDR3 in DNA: TGTGCCAGCAGCCAACGGCGGGGGGGCGTCACCGGGGAGCTGTTTTTT.

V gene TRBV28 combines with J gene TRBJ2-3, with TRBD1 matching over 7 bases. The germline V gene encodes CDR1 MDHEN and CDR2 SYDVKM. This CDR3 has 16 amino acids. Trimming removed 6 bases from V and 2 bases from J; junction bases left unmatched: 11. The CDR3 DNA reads TGTGCCAGCAGCCCTCTCCCGGGACAGTCCACAGATACGCAGTATTTT. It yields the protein CASSPLPGQSTDTQYF. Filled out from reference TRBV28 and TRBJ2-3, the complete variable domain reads DVKVTQSSRYLVKRTGEKVFLECVQDMDHENMFWYRQDPGLGLRLIYFSYDVKMKEKGDIPEGYSVSREKKERFSLILESASTNQTSMYLCASSPLPGQSTDTQYFGPGTRLTVL.

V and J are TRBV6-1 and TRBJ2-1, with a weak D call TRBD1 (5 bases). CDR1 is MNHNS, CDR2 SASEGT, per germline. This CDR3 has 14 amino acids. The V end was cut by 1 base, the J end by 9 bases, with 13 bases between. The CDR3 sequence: CASSEDSGLGEQFF. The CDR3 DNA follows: TGTGCCAGCAGTGAAGATTCAGGGTTGGGTGAGCAGTTCTTC.

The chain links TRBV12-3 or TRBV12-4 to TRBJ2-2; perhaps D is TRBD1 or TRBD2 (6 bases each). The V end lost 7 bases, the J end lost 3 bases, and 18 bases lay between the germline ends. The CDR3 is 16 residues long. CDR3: CASTPGVGGYTGELFF. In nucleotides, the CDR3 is TGTGCCAGCACTCCAGGGGTGGGGGGCTACACCGGGGAGCTGTTTTTT.

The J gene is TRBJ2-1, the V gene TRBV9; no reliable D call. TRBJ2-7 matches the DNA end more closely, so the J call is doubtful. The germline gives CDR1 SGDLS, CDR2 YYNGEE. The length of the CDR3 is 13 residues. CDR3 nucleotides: TGTGCCAGCAGCGCCCCCCATACTAATGAGCAGTACTTC. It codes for CASSAPHTNEQYF.

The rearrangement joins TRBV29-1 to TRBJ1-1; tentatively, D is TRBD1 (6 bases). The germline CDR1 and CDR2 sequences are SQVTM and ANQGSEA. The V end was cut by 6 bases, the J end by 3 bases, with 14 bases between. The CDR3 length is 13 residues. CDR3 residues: CSVVGGADTEAFF. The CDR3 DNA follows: TGCAGCGTCGTGGGGGGGGCGGACACTGAAGCTTTCTTT.

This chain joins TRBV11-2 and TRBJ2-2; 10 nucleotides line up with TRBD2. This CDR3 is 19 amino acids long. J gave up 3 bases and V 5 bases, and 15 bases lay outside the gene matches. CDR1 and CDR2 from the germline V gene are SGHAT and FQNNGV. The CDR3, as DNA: TGTGCCAGCAGCCCGTTCCTTCTGACTAGCGGGTACTACACCGGGGAGCTGTTTTTT. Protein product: CASSPFLLTSGYYTGELFF.

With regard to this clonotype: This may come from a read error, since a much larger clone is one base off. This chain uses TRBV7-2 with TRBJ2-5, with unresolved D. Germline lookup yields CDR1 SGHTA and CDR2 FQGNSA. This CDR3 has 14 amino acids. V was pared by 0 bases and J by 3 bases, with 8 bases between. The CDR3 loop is CASSLASEEETQYF. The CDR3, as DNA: TGTGCCAGCAGCTTAGCTTCAGAGGAAGAGACCCAGTACTTC.

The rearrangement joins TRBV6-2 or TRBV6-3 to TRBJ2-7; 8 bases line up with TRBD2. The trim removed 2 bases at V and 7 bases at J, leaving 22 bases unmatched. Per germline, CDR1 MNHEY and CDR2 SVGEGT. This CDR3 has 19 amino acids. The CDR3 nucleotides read TGTGCCAGCAGTTACCTGATGTGGACTAGCATGTCTGTTATGGATGAGCAGTACTTC. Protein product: CASSYLMWTSMSVMDEQYF.

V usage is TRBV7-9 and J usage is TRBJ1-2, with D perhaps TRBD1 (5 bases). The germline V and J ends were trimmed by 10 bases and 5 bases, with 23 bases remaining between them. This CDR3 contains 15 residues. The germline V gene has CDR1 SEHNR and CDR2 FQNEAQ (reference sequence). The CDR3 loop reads CAIIRDPKRGYGYTF. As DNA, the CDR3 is TGTGCCATCATTAGGGACCCTAAACGGGGTTATGGCTACACCTTC.

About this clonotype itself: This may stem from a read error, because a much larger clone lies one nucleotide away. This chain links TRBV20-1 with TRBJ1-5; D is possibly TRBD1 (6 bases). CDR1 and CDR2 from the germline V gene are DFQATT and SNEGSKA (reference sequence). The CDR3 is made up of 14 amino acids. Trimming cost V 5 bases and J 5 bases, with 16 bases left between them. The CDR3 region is CSASTGSSDQPQHF. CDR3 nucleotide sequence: TGCAGTGCTTCAACAGGGAGCAGCGATCAGCCCCAGCATTTT.

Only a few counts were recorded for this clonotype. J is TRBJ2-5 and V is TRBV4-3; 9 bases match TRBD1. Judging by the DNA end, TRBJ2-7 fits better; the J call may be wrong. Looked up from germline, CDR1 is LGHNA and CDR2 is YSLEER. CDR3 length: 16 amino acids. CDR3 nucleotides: TGCGCCAGCAGCCAAGCTTGGACAGGGGAAATCCACGAGCAGTACTTC. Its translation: CASSQAWTGEIHEQYF.

Here the CDR3 reads CASSELHPTNNEQYF. DNA for the CDR3: TGTGCCAGCAGTGAACTACACCCAACAAACAATGAGCAGTACTTC. The chain links TRBV2 to TRBJ2-7, with unresolved D. The V end was cut by 2 bases, the J end by 7 bases, with 18 bases between. Germline values: CDR1 SNHLY, CDR2 FYNNEI. The CDR3 has 15 amino acids.

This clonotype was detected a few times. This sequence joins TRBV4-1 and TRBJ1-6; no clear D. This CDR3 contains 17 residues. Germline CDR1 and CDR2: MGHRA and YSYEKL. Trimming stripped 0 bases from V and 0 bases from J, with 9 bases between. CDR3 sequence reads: CASSQEEGSSYNSPLHF. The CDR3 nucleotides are TGCGCCAGCAGCCAAGAAGAGGGAAGCTCCTATAATTCACCCCTCCACTTT.